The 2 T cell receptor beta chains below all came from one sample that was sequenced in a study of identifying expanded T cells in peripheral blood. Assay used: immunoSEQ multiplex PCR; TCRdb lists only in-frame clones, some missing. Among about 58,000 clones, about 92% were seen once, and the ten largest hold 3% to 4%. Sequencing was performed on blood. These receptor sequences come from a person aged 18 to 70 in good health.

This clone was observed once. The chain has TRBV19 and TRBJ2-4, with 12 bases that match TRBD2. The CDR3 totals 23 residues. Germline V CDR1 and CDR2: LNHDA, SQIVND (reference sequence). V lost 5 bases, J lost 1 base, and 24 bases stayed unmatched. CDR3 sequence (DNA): TGTGCCAGTAGTTCCCCCCCTCGACTAGCGGGAGATTTGTTCGTGTCTGCCAAAAACATTCAGTACTTC. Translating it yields CASSSPPRLAGDLFVSAKNIQYF.

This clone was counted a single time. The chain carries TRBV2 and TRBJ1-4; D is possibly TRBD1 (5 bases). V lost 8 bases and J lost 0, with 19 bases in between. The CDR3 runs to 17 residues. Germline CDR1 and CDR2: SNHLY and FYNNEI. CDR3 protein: CASLYDDSLTTNEKLFF. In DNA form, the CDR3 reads TGTGCCAGCCTCTACGATGACAGCCTAACAACTAATGAAAAACTGTTTTTT.